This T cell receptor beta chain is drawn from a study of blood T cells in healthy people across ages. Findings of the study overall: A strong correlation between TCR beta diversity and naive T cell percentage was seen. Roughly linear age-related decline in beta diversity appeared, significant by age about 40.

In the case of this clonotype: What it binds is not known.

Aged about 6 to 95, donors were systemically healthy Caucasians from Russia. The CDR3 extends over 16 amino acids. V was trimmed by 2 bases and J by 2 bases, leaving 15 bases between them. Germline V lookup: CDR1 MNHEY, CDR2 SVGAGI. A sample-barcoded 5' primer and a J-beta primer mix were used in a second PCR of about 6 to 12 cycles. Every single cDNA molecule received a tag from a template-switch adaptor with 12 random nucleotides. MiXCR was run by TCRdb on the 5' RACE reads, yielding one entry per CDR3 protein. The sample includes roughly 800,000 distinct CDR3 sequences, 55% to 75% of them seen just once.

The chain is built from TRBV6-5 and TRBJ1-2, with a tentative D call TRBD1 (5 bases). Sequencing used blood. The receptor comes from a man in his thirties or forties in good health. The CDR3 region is CASSYGGKGGNYGYTF. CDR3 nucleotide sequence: TGTGCCAGCAGTTACGGGGGGAAGGGAGGAAACTATGGCTACACCTTC.